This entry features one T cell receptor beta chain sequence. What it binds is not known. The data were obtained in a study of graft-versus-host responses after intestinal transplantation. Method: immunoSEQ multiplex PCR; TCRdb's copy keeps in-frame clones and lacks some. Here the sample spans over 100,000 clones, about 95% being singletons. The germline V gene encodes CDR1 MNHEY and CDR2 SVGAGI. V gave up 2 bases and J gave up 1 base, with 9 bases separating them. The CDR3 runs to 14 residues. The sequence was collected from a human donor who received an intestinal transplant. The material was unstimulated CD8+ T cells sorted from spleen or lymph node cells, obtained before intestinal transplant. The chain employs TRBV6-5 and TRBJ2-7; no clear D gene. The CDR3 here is CASSYLGRSYEQYF. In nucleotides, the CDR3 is TGTGCCAGCAGTTACCTCGGCAGATCCTACGAGCAGTACTTC.